This entry describes one T cell receptor beta chain. This sample is part of a study of blood T cell repertoires in COVID-19. Study-level information: COVID-19 samples from acute and convalescent phases originated in the United States, Italy and Spain. Sample material is recorded as cDNA or gDNA derived from T cells, B-cell-depleted T cells, or PBMCs.

The CDR3 covers 14 residues. The germline gives CDR1 SGHRS, CDR2 YFSETQ. V gave up 4 bases and J gave up 8 bases; unmatched junction bases: 7. In the authors' methods: By means of reference gene primer amplification, nucleated cell counts were estimated. Clones were sequenced by immunoSEQ multiplex PCR, and TCRdb holds only the in-frame ones, with some missing. V and J calls plus clone size are reproduced from that table; the DNA served to infer D and trimming. The sample has more than 85,000 clones; around 81% are singletons. The chain has TRBV5-1 and TRBJ1-4; TRBD1 matches 8 bases. This TCR was sampled from a man older than 75 with acute or convalescent COVID-19. The sequenced material came from peripheral blood. CDR3 sequence reads: CASSVGTGGEKLFF. CDR3 DNA sequence: TGCGCCAGCAGCGTCGGGACAGGAGGGGAAAAACTGTTTTTT.